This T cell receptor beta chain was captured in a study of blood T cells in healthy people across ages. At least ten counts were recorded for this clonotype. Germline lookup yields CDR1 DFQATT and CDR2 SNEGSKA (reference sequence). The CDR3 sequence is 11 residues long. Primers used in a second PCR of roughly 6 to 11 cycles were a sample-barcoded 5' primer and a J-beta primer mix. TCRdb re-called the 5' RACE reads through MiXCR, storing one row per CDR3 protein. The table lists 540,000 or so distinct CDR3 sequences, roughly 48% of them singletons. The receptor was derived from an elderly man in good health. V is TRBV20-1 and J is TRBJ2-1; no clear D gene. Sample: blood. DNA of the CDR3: TGCAGCGCCTCAGCTTACAATGAGCAGTTCTTC. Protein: CSASAYNEQFF.